The 14 T cell receptor beta chains reported below all come from one sample, sequenced in a study of cytomegalovirus exposure and HLA in healthy donors. The PCR used 60 Vbeta and 13 Jbeta primers. Repertoires were generated with immunoSEQ multiplex PCR, while TCRdb's copy carries only in-frame clones and drops some. The table has 150,000 to 200,000 clones, roughly 74% seen once. The sequencing input was PBMCs. All receptors derive from a woman in her 30s in good health and CMV-seronegative.

A single count supports this clone. The V gene is TRBV18, the J gene TRBJ1-3, with no clear D. From germline, CDR1 is KGHSH and CDR2 LQKENI. The V end was cut by 6 bases, the J end by 0 bases, with 15 bases between. The CDR3 contains 16 residues. CDR3 sequence: CASSERVKSSGNTIYF. CDR3 coding DNA: TGTGCCAGCTCCGAGCGGGTCAAAAGCTCTGGAAACACCATATATTTT.

The genes are TRBV13 and TRBJ2-7, with a tentative D call TRBD2 (5 bases). The germline V and J ends were trimmed by 2 bases and 2 bases, with 10 bases remaining between them. The CDR3 has 14 residues. From germline, CDR1 is PRHDT and CDR2 FYEKMQ (reference sequence). CDR3 sequence reads: CASSLSGIPYEQYF. In nucleotides, the CDR3 is TGTGCCAGCAGCTTATCCGGGATCCCCTACGAGCAGTACTTC.

V is TRBV18 and J is TRBJ1-5, with a tentative D call TRBD1 (6 bases). This CDR3 contains 16 residues. CDR1 and CDR2 from the germline V gene are KGHSH and LQKENI. The V end was cut by 6 bases, the J end by 3 bases, with 18 bases between. The chain's CDR3 is CASSPGGPRPNQPQHF. As DNA, the CDR3 is TGTGCCAGCTCCCCGGGGGGGCCCCGACCCAATCAGCCCCAGCATTTT.

In its sample, this clone was seen a few times. The chain recombines TRBV28 with TRBJ2-7; 7 nucleotides match TRBD1. The CDR3 extends over 16 amino acids. Per germline, CDR1 MDHEN and CDR2 SYDVKM. The V segment lost 1 base and the J segment 3 bases; nucleotides outside the gene matches: 9. The CDR3 is CASSLSTTGRLYEQYF. For the CDR3, the DNA is TGTGCCAGCAGTTTATCCACGACAGGGAGACTCTACGAGCAGTACTTC.

The V and J genes are TRBV5-1 and TRBJ1-6, with D uncertain. This CDR3 region has 15 residues. Germline CDR1 is SGHRS and CDR2 is YFSETQ. V lost 0 bases and J 7 bases, leaving 11 bases between the germline ends. CDR3 coding DNA: TGCGCCAGCAGCTTGGTAGGAGGGCGGAATTCACCCCTCCACTTT. Residues: CASSLVGGRNSPLHF.

This clone was picked up a small number of times. The V call is TRBV4-1, the J call TRBJ1-5; D unresolved. The CDR3 runs 19 residues. The V end lost 4 bases, the J end lost 5 bases, and 27 bases lay between the germline ends. Germline CDR1 is MGHRA and CDR2 is YSYEKL. CDR3 residues: CASSPKVLSGRERDQPQHF. DNA for the CDR3: TGCGCCAGCAGCCCAAAGGTGCTTTCCGGCAGAGAGAGGGATCAGCCCCAGCATTTT.

This clone showed up just once. V is TRBV5-6 and J is TRBJ2-3, with 7 bases aligning to TRBD1. Germline V CDR1 and CDR2: SGHDT, YYEEEE. The V segment lost 4 bases and the J segment 2 bases; nucleotides outside the gene matches: 10. This CDR3 region has 16 residues. The CDR3 loop is CASSIRTGADTDTQYF. The CDR3 DNA follows: TGTGCCAGCAGCATACGAACAGGGGCGGACACAGATACGCAGTATTTT.

This clone appeared a single time. The chain joins TRBV7-8 to TRBJ2-3; 10 bases are a match to TRBD2. Germline lookup yields CDR1 SGHVS and CDR2 FQNEAQ. The CDR3 sequence is 16 residues long. J was trimmed by 2 bases and V by 6 bases; bases with no gene match: 8. The CDR3 nucleotides are TGTGCCAGCAGTCTAGAGCGGGGGGGAAACACAGATACGCAGTATTTT. Translation: CASSLERGGNTDTQYF.

The V gene is TRBV7-7, the J gene TRBJ2-5, with 8 positions matching TRBD2. CDR1 and CDR2 from the germline V gene are SSHAT and FNYEAQ (reference sequence). The junction had 2 bases not matched to a gene; V was cut back by 8 bases and J by 0 bases. The CDR3 runs to 13 residues. CDR3 sequence reads: CASRGGDQETQYF. For the CDR3, the DNA is TGTGCCAGCCGGGGGGGGGACCAAGAGACCCAGTACTTC.

V gene TRBV19 combines with J gene TRBJ2-1; D not resolved. CDR3 length: 13 residues. CDR1 is LNHDA and CDR2 is SQIVND in the germline V gene (reference sequence). Trimming removed 0 bases from V and 8 bases from J, with 8 bases in between. The chain's CDR3 is CASSIEGSDEQFF. CDR3 nucleotide sequence: TGTGCCAGTAGTATAGAAGGAAGCGATGAGCAGTTCTTC.

This chain joins TRBV18 and TRBJ2-1; TRBD2 is a possible D gene (6 bases). This CDR3 spans 13 amino acids. V dropped 2 bases and J dropped 10 bases, with 12 bases sitting between them. Germline V gives CDR1 KGHSH, CDR2 LQKENI. CDR3: CASSPSGGEEQFF. The CDR3 nucleotides read TGTGCCAGCTCACCATCCGGGGGAGAAGAGCAGTTCTTC.

This rearrangement joins TRBV5-4 to TRBJ2-5; 7 nucleotides match TRBD1. The V gene end was trimmed by 0 bases and the J gene end by 4 bases; junction bases not matched to a gene: 3. In germline, CDR1 is SGHNT, CDR2 YYREEE (reference sequence). This CDR3 has 14 amino acids. The CDR3 coding sequence is TGTGCCAGCAGCTTGGTTAGGGACAGAGAGACCCAGTACTTC. It codes for CASSLVRDRETQYF.

This chain uses TRBV27 with TRBJ1-1; D may be TRBD1 (6 bases). Looked up from germline, CDR1 is MNHEY and CDR2 is SMNVEV (reference sequence). CDR3 length: 13 residues. Trimming cost V 6 bases and J 11 bases, with 19 bases left between them. CDR3 nucleotides: TGTGCCAGCAGGAGAACAGGGACCTACGGGGCTTTCTTT. Translation: CASRRTGTYGAFF.

This clone has just a few counts. This rearrangement joins TRBV19 to TRBJ2-1; 11 bases are shared with TRBD2. The trim removed 5 bases at V and 7 bases at J, leaving 10 bases unmatched. Looked up from germline, CDR1 is LNHDA and CDR2 is SQIVND (reference sequence). CDR3 length: 16 residues. CDR3 residues: CASSVLAGVVENEQFF. CDR3 nucleotides: TGTGCCAGTAGTGTACTAGCGGGAGTAGTGGAGAATGAGCAGTTCTTC.